Shown below are 30 T cell receptor beta chains from a single sample sequenced in a study of cytomegalovirus exposure and HLA in healthy donors. PCR was performed using 60 Vbeta and 13 Jbeta primers. Using immunoSEQ multiplex PCR, the repertoire was profiled, and TCRdb retains in-frame clones only, with some absent. The table includes under 150,000 clones, approximately 74% detected once. The sequencing input was PBMCs. These receptors were collected from a woman between 40 and 50 years old in good health and CMV-seropositive.

The chain joins TRBV6-1 to TRBJ1-1, with 9 bases matching TRBD1. The CDR3 contains 13 residues. Trimming took 7 bases from V and 11 from J; bases not matched to a gene: 11. The germline CDR1 and CDR2 sequences are MNHNS and SASEGT. The CDR3 protein is CASTGTGKETAFF. CDR3 nucleotide sequence: TGTGCCAGCACCGGGACAGGGAAAGAAACGGCTTTCTTT.

The chain combines TRBV19 with TRBJ2-2, with TRBD2 matching 10 bases. Germline V lookup: CDR1 LNHDA, CDR2 SQIVND (reference sequence). The V gene end was trimmed by 5 bases and the J gene end by 5 bases; junction bases not matched to a gene: 23. This CDR3 spans 21 amino acids. Written as DNA, the CDR3 is TGTGCCAGTAGTTCCGCCCCGGGACTAGCGCTCGGTTGGGGAAAAACCGGGGAGCTGTTTTTT. Amino acid sequence: CASSSAPGLALGWGKTGELFF.

V and J are TRBV19 and TRBJ2-1; TRBD2 aligns across 11 bases. This CDR3 spans 17 amino acids. Germline V gives CDR1 LNHDA, CDR2 SQIVND (reference sequence). J gave up 4 bases and V 5 bases, and 10 bases lay outside the gene matches. In DNA form, the CDR3 reads TGTGCCAGTAGTGGGGGGACTAGCGGAGACCTTTACAATGAGCAGTTCTTC. Translation gives CASSGGTSGDLYNEQFF.

The genes are TRBV7-2 and TRBJ2-4, with D maybe TRBD1 (6 bases). Germline CDR1 SGHTA, CDR2 FQGNSA. This CDR3 has 14 amino acids. Trimming removed 4 bases from V and 10 bases from J, with 17 bases in between. CDR3 amino acids: CASSWGHPPKIQYF. The CDR3 DNA is TGTGCCAGCAGCTGGGGACATCCCCCTAAAATTCAGTACTTC.

The rearrangement uses TRBV5-4 and TRBJ2-5; D remains unclear. With the DNA end fitting TRBJ2-7 better, the J assignment may be wrong. CDR3 length: 14 residues. CDR1 is SGHNT, CDR2 YYREEE, per germline (reference sequence). The CDR3 region is CASSLAVPYYEQYF. DNA for the CDR3: TGTGCCAGCAGCTTGGCCGTTCCGTACTACGAGCAGTACTTC.

A single count supports this clone. The rearrangement joins TRBV7-2 to TRBJ2-7; D gene uncertain. Germline CDR1 reads SGHTA; CDR2 reads FQGNSA. This CDR3 comprises 12 residues. V was trimmed by 6 bases and J by 6 bases, leaving 12 bases between them. The CDR3 protein is CASSAPWSEQYF. DNA of the CDR3: TGTGCCAGCAGTGCCCCTTGGAGCGAGCAGTACTTC. The full variable domain, rest sourced from reference TRBV7-2 and TRBJ2-7, is GAGVSQSPSNKVTEKGKDVELRCDPISGHTALYWYRQSLGQGLEFLIYFQGNSAPDKSGLPSDRFSAERTGGSVSTLTIQRTQQEDSAVYLCASSAPWSEQYFGPGTRLTVT.

V is TRBV14 and J is TRBJ2-3; 10 bases agree with TRBD1. This CDR3 has 19 residues. Germline loops: CDR1 SGHDN, CDR2 FVKESK. V shed 2 bases and J 2 bases; nucleotides not matched to a gene: 13. The CDR3 here is CASSQKIYAGTGVTDTQYF. The CDR3 nucleotides read TGTGCCAGCAGCCAAAAGATATACGCCGGGACAGGGGTCACAGATACGCAGTATTTT.

This sequence joins TRBV4-2 and TRBJ2-3, with D perhaps TRBD1 (5 bases). Trimming stripped 1 base from V and 4 bases from J, with 9 bases between. Germline CDR1 reads LGHNA; CDR2 reads YNFKEQ. This CDR3 comprises 14 residues. The CDR3 coding sequence is TGTGCCAGCAGCCAAGGGGTGGGGCCAGATACGCAGTATTTT. As protein: CASSQGVGPDTQYF.

The chain combines TRBV19 with TRBJ2-5; D perhaps matches TRBD1 (6 bases). The DNA end favors TRBJ2-7, so the J call may be wrong. Germline CDR1 reads LNHDA; CDR2 reads SQIVND (reference sequence). CDR3 length: 14 amino acids. In nucleotides, the CDR3 is TGTGCCAGTAGTATGATTTGGGACAACTACGAGCAGTACTTC. Encoded protein: CASSMIWDNYEQYF.

This clone came up once. J is TRBJ2-1 and V is TRBV11-2; 7 bases are shared with TRBD1. Germline CDR1 and CDR2: SGHAT and FQNNGV. The CDR3 has 15 residues. Trimming cost V 2 bases and J 12 bases; bases outside gene matches: 13. CDR3 in DNA: TGTGCCAGCAGCTTAAGAGGGGGCCTCACAATGAGGCAGTTCTTC. Translating it yields CASSLRGGLTMRQFF.

A few counts support this clone. This chain uses TRBV30 with TRBJ1-3; no clear D gene. There are 13 residues in the CDR3. Per germline, CDR1 GTSNPN and CDR2 SVGIG (reference sequence). V lost 0 bases and J 5 bases, leaving 8 bases between the germline ends. CDR3 amino acids: CAWSVNGRNTIYF. The DNA of the CDR3 is TGTGCCTGGAGTGTAAATGGCCGAAACACCATATATTTT.

V is TRBV27 and J is TRBJ2-7; TRBD2 might be the D (5 bases). V was clipped by 2 bases and J by 3 bases, with 5 bases between them. There are 12 residues in the CDR3. Germline V CDR1 and CDR2: MNHEY, SMNVEV (reference sequence). The CDR3 DNA is TGTGCCAGCAGTTTACGGGGCTACGAGCAGTACTTC. Translation: CASSLRGYEQYF.

The rearrangement joins TRBV30 to TRBJ2-7; perhaps TRBD1 as D (5 bases). The CDR3 spans 11 residues. The V gene's germline CDR1 is GTSNPN and CDR2 SVGIG (reference sequence). The germline V and J ends were trimmed by 2 bases and 6 bases, with 8 bases remaining between them. CDR3 in amino acids: CAWSRTGEQYF. The CDR3 DNA follows: TGTGCCTGGAGTCGAACAGGCGAGCAGTACTTC. The full variable domain, in which reference TRBV30 and TRBJ2-7 provide the parts outside the CDR3, is SQTIHQWPATLVQPVGSPLSLECTVEGTSNPNLYWYRQAAGRGLQLLFYSVGIGQISSEVPQNLSASRPQDRQFILSSKKLLLSDSGFYLCAWSRTGEQYFGPGTRLTVT.

This clone was seen only once. The chain is built from TRBV11-3 and TRBJ1-4; 7 nucleotides line up with TRBD1. After removal of 4 bases from V and 8 bases from J, the junction contained 7 bases not matched to a gene. CDR1 is SGHNT and CDR2 is YENEEA in the germline V gene. This CDR3 contains 14 residues. CDR3 residues: CASSSVGTDEKLFF. The DNA for the CDR3 is TGTGCCAGCAGCTCAGTTGGGACAGACGAAAAACTGTTTTTT.

This chain connects TRBV5-1 to TRBJ1-1; 10 nucleotides line up with TRBD1. CDR3 length: 14 amino acids. J lost 6 bases, V lost 3 bases, and 5 bases had no gene match. CDR1 and CDR2 from the germline V gene are SGHRS and YFSETQ. The CDR3 sequence is CASSWGGQGPEAFF. The CDR3 bases are TGCGCCAGCAGCTGGGGGGGACAGGGGCCTGAAGCTTTCTTT.

This clone has at least ten counts. The chain uses TRBV7-9 and TRBJ1-1; D gene uncertain. V gave up 3 bases and J gave up 4 bases, with 12 bases separating them. This CDR3 is 14 amino acids long. CDR1 and CDR2 from the germline V gene are SEHNR and FQNEAQ (reference sequence). The CDR3 nucleotides are TGTGCCAGCAGCTTTAGCAGCCTGGGCACTGAAGCTTTCTTT. Translated, it gives CASSFSSLGTEAFF.

The chain employs TRBV5-1 and TRBJ1-4; TRBD1 might be the D (6 bases). Germline assignment: CDR1 SGHRS and CDR2 YFSETQ. Trimming left V 4 bases short and J 8 bases short, with 15 bases between. There are 14 residues in the CDR3. In nucleotides, the CDR3 is TGCGCCAGCAGCAAACAGGGTGGGGAGGAAAAACTGTTTTTT. Protein: CASSKQGGEEKLFF.

The chain uses TRBV7-8 and TRBJ2-2; tentative D call: TRBD2 (6 bases). CDR3 length: 12 amino acids. Trimming took off 7 bases at V and 3 bases at J, with 6 bases between the two ends. The germline gives CDR1 SGHVS, CDR2 FQNEAQ. CDR3 sequence: CASIADTGELFF. The CDR3 DNA is TGTGCCAGCATAGCGGACACCGGGGAGCTGTTTTTT.

The chain carries TRBV7-9 and TRBJ1-2; no firm D call. V lost 1 base, J lost 5 bases, and 14 bases lay in between. This CDR3 region has 15 residues. Germline CDR1 is SEHNR and CDR2 is FQNEAQ (reference sequence). The CDR3 nucleotides are TGTGCCAGCAGCTTAGATGGCCGGCGAGGGTATGGCTACACCTTC. Amino acids: CASSLDGRRGYGYTF.

The rearrangement uses TRBV10-3 and TRBJ2-1, with D possibly being TRBD2 (5 bases). This CDR3 spans 13 amino acids. Per the germline V gene, CDR1 is ENHRY and CDR2 is SYGVKD. With 4 bases removed from V and 9 bases from J, the gap between germline ends came to 13 bases. The chain's CDR3 is CAISGLAIAEQFF. CDR3 in DNA: TGTGCCATCAGTGGTCTAGCTATAGCTGAGCAGTTCTTC.

The chain joins TRBV27 to TRBJ1-2, with D perhaps matching TRBD1 (6 bases). Germline assignment: CDR1 MNHEY and CDR2 SMNVEV (reference sequence). V was clipped by 3 bases and J by 2 bases, with 10 bases between them. CDR3 length equals 14 residues. The CDR3, as DNA: TGTGCCAGCAGTTTCTCCGACAGGAACTATGGCTACACCTTC. As protein: CASSFSDRNYGYTF.

This clone was observed a single time. The chain combines TRBV18 with TRBJ1-4; D gene uncertain. The CDR3 covers 13 residues. The germline CDR1 and CDR2 sequences are KGHSH and LQKENI. Trimming took off 6 bases at V and 7 bases at J, with 12 bases between the two ends. As DNA, the CDR3 is TGTGCCAGCTCGGTCAGTGATTTTGAAAAACTGTTTTTT. This codes for CASSVSDFEKLFF.

This sequence joins TRBV5-1 and TRBJ2-5; 12 positions match TRBD2. The J call may be faulty, since TRBJ2-7 better matches the DNA end. Germline V gene lookup returns CDR1 SGHRS and CDR2 YFSETQ. CDR3 length equals 16 residues. The CDR3 DNA follows: TGCGCCAGCAGCTTGGGACTAGCGGGAGACGGGTACGAGCAGTACTTC. This gives the protein CASSLGLAGDGYEQYF.

Note on this clone: In the same sample, other DNA sequences code for this CDR3. The gene calls are TRBV2 and TRBJ1-1; D might be TRBD1 (6 bases). Germline V CDR1 and CDR2: SNHLY, FYNNEI. CDR3 length: 13 amino acids. V was cut by 5 bases and J by 5 bases, with 12 bases left in between. CDR3 residues: CASSSDRGTEAFF. The CDR3 coding sequence is TGTGCCAGCAGTTCCGATAGGGGGACTGAAGCTTTCTTT.

This rearrangement joins TRBV19 to TRBJ2-7, with D perhaps matching TRBD2 (5 bases). The CDR3 has 16 amino acids. The V end lost 3 bases, the J end lost 1 base, and 16 bases lay between the germline ends. In germline, CDR1 is LNHDA, CDR2 SQIVND (reference sequence). The CDR3 here is CASSISSWTGSYEQYF. DNA of the CDR3: TGTGCCAGTAGTATCTCTTCCTGGACTGGATCCTACGAGCAGTACTTC.

The chain combines TRBV7-6 with TRBJ2-1; D might be TRBD2 (6 bases). V lost 2 bases and J lost 9, with 17 bases in between. Germline V lookup: CDR1 SGHVS, CDR2 FNYEAQ. The CDR3 covers 15 residues. In DNA, the CDR3 is TGTGCCAGCAGCTTAAACGGGAGCCCATACGGTGAGCAGTTCTTC. Protein product: CASSLNGSPYGEQFF. Based on the CDR3 plus reference TRBV7-6 and TRBJ2-1, the full variable domain is GAGVSQSPRYKVTKRGQDVALRCDPISGHVSLYWYRQALGQGPEFLTYFNYEAQQDKSGLPNDRFSAERPEGSISTLTIQRTEQRDSAMYRCASSLNGSPYGEQFFGPGTRLTVL.

This chain connects TRBV7-3 to TRBJ2-1; TRBD2 aligns across 11 bases. V lost 1 base, J lost 3 bases, and 5 bases stayed unmatched. The CDR3 is made up of 17 amino acids. Per the germline V gene, CDR1 is SGHTA and CDR2 is FQGTGA. As DNA, the CDR3 is TGTGCCAGCAGCTTAAATCCGGGACTAGCGGTCTACAATGAGCAGTTCTTC. This sequence encodes CASSLNPGLAVYNEQFF.

In this sample, this clone turned up once. CDR3 sequence reads: CVGFKGSADTDTQYF. The CDR3, as DNA: TGCGTGGGGTTTAAGGGGTCCGCAGACACAGATACGCAGTATTTT. This chain links TRBV5-1 with TRBJ2-3, with D possibly matching TRBD1 (5 bases). This CDR3 region has 15 residues. Germline loops: CDR1 SGHRS, CDR2 YFSETQ.

The V and J genes are TRBV2 and TRBJ2-3, with TRBD2 matching 7 bases. V dropped 6 bases and J dropped 0; count of bases not matched to a gene: 3. Germline V gene sequence: CDR1 SNHLY, CDR2 FYNNEI. The CDR3 consists of 14 residues. The CDR3 spells CASRAGSSTDTQYF. Here the CDR3 DNA reads TGTGCCAGCAGAGCGGGGTCTAGCACAGATACGCAGTATTTT.

The V and J genes are TRBV30 and TRBJ1-4; TRBD1 might be the D (5 bases). The V gene's germline CDR1 is GTSNPN and CDR2 SVGIG (reference sequence). This CDR3 is 13 amino acids long. V lost 3 bases to trimming and J lost 5 bases, with 10 bases between them. The CDR3 spells CAWRFQGNEKLFF. The DNA of the CDR3 is TGTGCCTGGAGATTCCAGGGAAATGAAAAACTGTTTTTT. Together with reference TRBV30 and TRBJ1-4, the CDR3 gives the full variable domain: SQTIHQWPATLVQPVGSPLSLECTVEGTSNPNLYWYRQAAGRGLQLLFYSVGIGQISSEVPQNLSASRPQDRQFILSSKKLLLSDSGFYLCAWRFQGNEKLFFGSGTQLSVL.